This TCR beta chain comes out of a study of response to subunit inactivated influenza vaccine. The length of the CDR3 is 16 residues. V lost 5 bases to trimming and J lost 7 bases, with 18 bases between them. Germline loops: CDR1 SGHVS, CDR2 FNYEAQ. In TCRdb, the RT-PCR reads were re-called with MiXCR into one record per CDR3 protein. Of about 650,000 distinct CDR3 sequences in the sample, approximately 14% were seen once. The TCR was taken from a man aged 50-59 years who received an inactivated influenza vaccine. The J gene is TRBJ1-6, the V gene TRBV7-6, with D possibly TRBD1 on 5 matching bases. Sequenced material: PBMCs from blood, taken 14 to 15 days before vaccination. As DNA, the CDR3 is TGTGCCAGCAGCCCAGTGGGCAGGGAGAGGAATTCACCCCTCCACTTT. Its protein is CASSPVGRERNSPLHF.